Each of the 11 T cell receptor beta chains below was sequenced from the same sample in a study of shared clonotypes between healthy human individuals. This table comes from immunoSEQ multiplex PCR, and its TCRdb copy is limited to in-frame clones, with some not included. The sample consists of around 500,000 clones, 70% to 80% of them appearing once. What was sequenced was PBMCs. All receptors come from a woman aged 40 to 50 in good health. Some clones in this sample may be carry-over from other donors' samples.

The rearrangement joins TRBV6-1 to TRBJ2-7; weak D call: TRBD1 (5 bases). Germline V gives CDR1 MNHNS, CDR2 SASEGT. V was clipped by 8 bases and J by 4 bases, with 9 bases between them. CDR3 length: 11 residues. The CDR3 DNA sequence: TGTGCCAGCGGTGGGGCGTACGAGCAGTACTTC. It is translated as CASGGAYEQYF.

V usage is TRBV4-2 and J usage is TRBJ2-1; D remains unclear. The CDR3 contains 16 residues. Per germline, CDR1 LGHNA and CDR2 YNFKEQ. The V end lost 4 bases, the J end lost 0 bases, and 13 bases lay between the germline ends. The DNA of the CDR3 is TGTGCCAGCAGCCGAGGTCAACTCGGCTCCTACAATGAGCAGTTCTTC. Translating it yields CASSRGQLGSYNEQFF.

In nucleotides, the CDR3 is TGTGCCATCAGCAAAGTGGACAGCTACGAGCAGTACTTC. It specifies CAISKVDSYEQYF. The rearrangement joins TRBV10-3 to TRBJ2-7, with D possibly TRBD1 on 6 matching bases. Per germline, CDR1 ENHRY and CDR2 SYGVKD. The V end was cut by 6 bases, the J end by 3 bases, with 12 bases between. This CDR3 is 13 amino acids long.

This sequence joins TRBV4-3 and TRBJ2-2; 8 nucleotides line up with TRBD2. The germline V gene has CDR1 LGHNA and CDR2 YSLEER. V was clipped by 4 bases and J by 4 bases; unmatched bases: 5. CDR3 length: 15 amino acids. The CDR3 spells CASSPLAGFTGELFF. The DNA of the CDR3 is TGCGCCAGCAGCCCCTTAGCGGGATTCACCGGGGAGCTGTTTTTT.

This clone turned up a few times. V is TRBV10-2 and J is TRBJ2-7, with 13 bases matching TRBD2. Per germline, CDR1 WSHSY and CDR2 SAAADI. Trimming took 5 bases from V and 5 from J; bases not matched to a gene: 9. The CDR3 contains 16 residues. Here the CDR3 reads CASSSRTSGSFNEQYF. The CDR3 nucleotides are TGCGCCAGCAGTTCTCGGACTAGCGGGAGCTTCAACGAGCAGTACTTC.

J is TRBJ2-1 and V is TRBV7-3, with D possibly matching TRBD2 (6 bases). The CDR3 covers 14 residues. The ends were cut back, 8 bases at V and 2 bases at J, with 13 bases in the middle. From germline, CDR1 is SGHTA and CDR2 FQGTGA. The CDR3 is CASGASAAYNEQFF. The CDR3 nucleotides are TGTGCCAGCGGGGCTAGCGCAGCCTACAATGAGCAGTTCTTC.

The table lists this clone with a few counts. V usage is TRBV4-1 and J usage is TRBJ1-4, with 8 bases that match TRBD1. J lost 8 bases, V lost 3 bases, and 5 bases had no gene match. CDR3 length equals 14 residues. From germline, CDR1 is MGHRA and CDR2 YSYEKL. The CDR3 protein is CASSHDRGIEKLFF. The CDR3 nucleotides read TGCGCCAGCAGCCACGACAGGGGTATAGAAAAACTGTTTTTT.

This chain links TRBV10-3 with TRBJ1-3; no reliable D call. The V gene lost 0 bases and the J gene lost 0 bases, with 12 bases spanning the gap. The CDR3 is 17 residues long. In germline, CDR1 is ENHRY, CDR2 SYGVKD. The CDR3 nucleotides read TGTGCCATCAGTGAGTCGTTGGGTGACTACTCTGGAAACACCATATATTTT. It codes for CAISESLGDYSGNTIYF.

J is TRBJ2-1 and V is TRBV15, with 7 bases that match TRBD2. The J segment lost 0 bases and the V segment lost 4 bases, leaving 3 bases of the junction unmatched. Germline assignment: CDR1 LNHNV and CDR2 YYDKDF (reference sequence). This CDR3 is 15 amino acids long. The CDR3 loop reads CATSKAGSSYNEQFF. CDR3 bases: TGTGCCACCAGCAAAGCGGGAAGCTCCTACAATGAGCAGTTCTTC.

The CDR3 reads CASSYLARNEQFF. The CDR3 region has the DNA TGCGCCAGCAGCTACCTAGCAAGGAATGAGCAGTTCTTC. The genes are TRBV23-1 and TRBJ2-1; tentatively, D is TRBD2 (5 bases). TRBV23-1 is known as an ORF, though its function is uncertain. This CDR3 spans 13 amino acids. The V and J ends lost 6 bases and 7 bases respectively, with 13 bases between them.

The chain employs TRBV9 and TRBJ2-1; 7 nucleotides match TRBD2. This CDR3 is 14 amino acids long. CDR1 is SGDLS and CDR2 is YYNGEE in the germline V gene. With V trimmed by 7 bases and J by 7 bases, 11 bases remained unmatched. The CDR3 region is CASGREAPGNEQFF. The CDR3 DNA sequence: TGTGCCAGCGGCCGGGAGGCCCCGGGTAATGAGCAGTTCTTC. Full variable domain (rest looked up from reference TRBV9 and TRBJ2-1): DSGVTQTPKHLITATGQRVTLRCSPRSGDLSVYWYQQSLDQGLQFLIQYYNGEERAKGNILERFSAQQFPDLHSELNLSSLELGDSALYFCASGREAPGNEQFFGPGTRLTVL.